What follows are 19 T cell receptor beta chains derived from one specimen sequenced in a study of OX40 agonist ivuxolimab in advanced cancers. Some clones are missing from TCRdb's copy, which holds only in-frame ones; the method was immunoSEQ multiplex PCR. The data show around 100,000 clones, roughly 87% seen once. The sample consisted of CD4+ or CD8+ T cells sorted from blood, taken in a trial of the OX40 agonist ivuxolimab. These receptors were obtained from an adult with an advanced solid tumor such as melanoma, head and neck, liver or kidney cancer.

The chain combines TRBV7-2 with TRBJ2-3; TRBD2 matches 14 bases. The V and J ends lost 5 bases and 4 bases, in that order; junction bases with no gene match: 5. This CDR3 contains 16 residues. Looked up from germline, CDR1 is SGHTA and CDR2 is FQGNSA. The CDR3 coding sequence is TGTGCCAGCAGCACCAGACTAGCGGGGGGGCCAGATACGCAGTATTTT. This codes for CASSTRLAGGPDTQYF.

This chain connects TRBV7-9 to TRBJ2-7, with TRBD2 as a possible D gene (6 bases). The V end lost 8 bases, the J end lost 2 bases, and 13 bases lay between the germline ends. The V gene's germline CDR1 is SEHNR and CDR2 FQNEAQ (reference sequence). The CDR3 contains 13 residues. The CDR3 nucleotides read TGTGCCAGCGGTGGGAGGCAGGCCTACGAGCAGTACTTC. Its protein is CASGGRQAYEQYF.

The gene calls are TRBV5-4 and TRBJ2-5, with 10 bases fitting TRBD2. Trimming removed 0 bases from V and 5 bases from J; junction bases left unmatched: 10. In germline, CDR1 is SGHNT, CDR2 YYREEE (reference sequence). CDR3 size: 17 residues. CDR3 region: CASSLAPSGGVTETQYF. The CDR3 DNA follows: TGTGCCAGCAGCTTGGCCCCTAGCGGGGGTGTAACGGAGACCCAGTACTTC.

This clone was picked up a small number of times. The chain couples TRBV7-6 to TRBJ2-2; 7 positions match TRBD1. Losses at the gene ends were 5 bases for V and 4 bases for J; bases not matched to a gene: 7. The germline V gene encodes CDR1 SGHVS and CDR2 FNYEAQ. The CDR3 runs to 15 residues. This CDR3 is CASSLRTGVTGELFF. The CDR3 DNA follows: TGTGCCAGCAGCCTACGGACAGGAGTCACCGGGGAGCTGTTTTTT. The full variable domain, its missing parts supplied by reference TRBV7-6 and TRBJ2-2, is GAGVSQSPRYKVTKRGQDVALRCDPISGHVSLYWYRQALGQGPEFLTYFNYEAQQDKSGLPNDRFSAERPEGSISTLTIQRTEQRDSAMYRCASSLRTGVTGELFFGEGSRLTVL.

This chain connects TRBV6-5 to TRBJ2-5; either TRBD1 or TRBD2 may supply D (5 bases each). V was shortened by 8 bases and J by 12 bases, with 22 bases between the two germline ends. The germline V gene encodes CDR1 MNHEY and CDR2 SVGAGI. The CDR3 is 13 residues long. CDR3 sequence: CASALPGTVREYF. The CDR3 coding sequence is TGTGCCAGCGCACTCCCCGGGACCGTCAGGGAGTACTTC.

This chain joins TRBV5-1 and TRBJ1-1, with D unclear. Germline V CDR1 and CDR2: SGHRS, YFSETQ. V gave up 0 bases and J gave up 0 bases, with 6 bases separating them. The CDR3 is 14 amino acids. CDR3 coding DNA: TGCGCCAGCAGCTTGGGACACTTGAACACTGAAGCTTTCTTT. Protein sequence: CASSLGHLNTEAFF.

This clone was counted a few times. The chain recombines TRBV19 with TRBJ2-7; D may match TRBD1 or TRBD2 (5 bases each). This CDR3 is built from 15 residues. The germline V and J ends were trimmed by 3 bases and 4 bases, with 16 bases remaining between them. Germline lookup yields CDR1 LNHDA and CDR2 SQIVND (reference sequence). The CDR3 protein is CASSMSGRRGYEQYF. The CDR3 DNA sequence: TGTGCCAGTAGTATGTCGGGACGGAGAGGGTACGAGCAGTACTTC.

The V and J genes are TRBV11-2 and TRBJ2-7; 7 bases map to TRBD1. The germline CDR1 and CDR2 sequences are SGHAT and FQNNGV. The V and J ends lost 1 base and 3 bases, in that order; junction bases with no gene match: 3. The CDR3 sequence is 14 residues long. DNA of the CDR3: TGTGCCAGCAGCTTAGCGCCAGGGGGCTACGAGCAGTACTTC. It codes for CASSLAPGGYEQYF.

The gene calls are TRBV4-3 and TRBJ1-2; D remains ambiguous. Trimming pared 2 bases from V and 0 bases from J, leaving 10 bases between. Germline V lookup: CDR1 LGHNA, CDR2 YSLEER. The CDR3 length is 15 residues. The CDR3 protein is CASSQLGNSNYGYTF. The CDR3 coding sequence is TGCGCCAGCAGCCAATTAGGCAACTCTAACTATGGCTACACCTTC.

V gene TRBV5-5 combines with J gene TRBJ1-1; 10 nucleotides line up with TRBD1. This CDR3 contains 14 residues. Trimming took 5 bases from V and 0 from J; bases not matched to a gene: 1. CDR1 and CDR2 from the germline V gene are SGHKS and YYEKEE (reference sequence). CDR3 loop: CASRDRGLNTEAFF. The CDR3 nucleotides are TGTGCCAGCAGAGACAGGGGGCTGAACACTGAAGCTTTCTTT.

V is TRBV5-1 and J is TRBJ2-5, with D tentatively TRBD2 (6 bases). Per germline, CDR1 SGHRS and CDR2 YFSETQ. The CDR3 is 14 amino acids. V lost 3 bases to trimming and J lost 5 bases, with 14 bases between them. CDR3 amino acids: CASSSGLSTETQYF. CDR3 bases: TGCGCCAGCAGCTCGGGACTCAGTACGGAGACCCAGTACTTC.

This chain connects TRBV4-1 to TRBJ2-5; 12 bases are shared with TRBD2. J was trimmed by 4 bases and V by 1 base; bases with no gene match: 4. Germline V gene data show CDR1 as MGHRA and CDR2 as YSYEKL. CDR3 length equals 16 residues. The CDR3 DNA is TGCGCCAGCAGCCAAGTAGCTAGCGGGGGGGGAGAGACCCAGTACTTC. This sequence encodes CASSQVASGGGETQYF.

The chain is built from TRBV4-3 and TRBJ1-1; TRBD1 agrees at 9 bases. The V gene end was trimmed by 4 bases and the J gene end by 1 base; junction bases not matched to a gene: 10. Germline loops: CDR1 LGHNA, CDR2 YSLEER. CDR3 length: 17 residues. CDR3 DNA sequence: TGCGCCAGCAGCCGTGAATACGCGGGACAGGGGAACACTGAAGCTTTCTTT. Translation: CASSREYAGQGNTEAFF.

The chain uses TRBV12-5 and TRBJ1-1; 9 bases map to TRBD1. Unmatched junction bases numbered 5, after V lost 5 bases and J lost 1 base. CDR1 is LGHNT and CDR2 is FRNRAP in the germline V gene. CDR3 length: 15 residues. CDR3 sequence reads: CASGRPGQGNTEAFF. The CDR3 nucleotides read TGTGCTAGTGGTCGACCGGGACAGGGGAACACTGAAGCTTTCTTT.

The chain employs TRBV9 and TRBJ2-3, with a weak D call TRBD1 (5 bases). The CDR3 is 13 residues long. Germline CDR1 is SGDLS and CDR2 is YYNGEE. V was pared by 4 bases and J by 3 bases, with 9 bases between. CDR3 DNA: TGTGCCAGCAGCTTAGGGGATACAGATACGCAGTATTTT. Translation: CASSLGDTDTQYF.

The CDR3, as DNA: TGTGCCAGCAGGGTCCCGGGACAGGGGGCTGGCGAGCAGTACTTC. Translation: CASRVPGQGAGEQYF. The chain links TRBV6-1 to TRBJ2-7; 12 positions match TRBD1. The CDR3 length is 15 residues. The V gene end was trimmed by 6 bases and the J gene end by 6 bases; junction bases not matched to a gene: 9. Germline lookup yields CDR1 MNHNS and CDR2 SASEGT.

V and J are TRBV10-3 and TRBJ1-1; 9 bases line up with TRBD1. V dropped 7 bases and J dropped 4; count of bases not matched to a gene: 10. Per germline, CDR1 ENHRY and CDR2 SYGVKD. The CDR3 loop spans 15 amino acids. The CDR3 DNA reads as TGTGCCATCAATAAAGGGACAGGGAGGGGCACTGAAGCTTTCTTT. Its translation is CAINKGTGRGTEAFF.

In DNA form, the CDR3 reads TGTGCCAGCAGCTGGGGGCTGGGGAACACTGAAGCTTTCTTT. Protein product: CASSWGLGNTEAFF. The chain carries TRBV11-2 and TRBJ1-1; possibly TRBD1 for D (6 bases). V lost 4 bases to trimming and J lost 1 base, with 10 bases between them. Germline V gene lookup returns CDR1 SGHAT and CDR2 FQNNGV. The CDR3 sequence is 14 residues long. The full variable domain, its missing parts supplied by reference TRBV11-2 and TRBJ1-1, is EAGVAQSPRYKIIEKRQSVAFWCNPISGHATLYWYQQILGQGPKLLIQFQNNGVVDDSQLPKDRFSAERLKGVDSTLKIQPAKLEDSAVYLCASSWGLGNTEAFFGQGTRLTVV.

This clone has just one count. Written as DNA, the CDR3 is TGTGCCAGCAGTTTAACCGGGACAGGCTACTATGGCTACACCTTC. It translates to CASSLTGTGYYGYTF. The V and J genes are TRBV27 and TRBJ1-2; 8 bases line up with TRBD1. This CDR3 contains 15 residues. Germline CDR1 MNHEY, CDR2 SMNVEV (reference sequence). The V gene end was trimmed by 2 bases and the J gene end by 3 bases; junction bases not matched to a gene: 5.